This TCR beta chain was profiled in a study of cytomegalovirus exposure and HLA in healthy donors. The wider study: There were around 390 genotyped donors. Of these, 81% fell in the genetic ancestry cluster associated with self-reported Caucasian donors. The study's findings and limits: Highest at DRB1 and lowest at HLA-C, TCR association rates differed among HLA loci in a later analysis. Solely CMV serostatus was available to characterize immune exposure. As was reported, the classifier diagnosed cytomegalovirus status with high specificity and sensitivity.

Germline CDR1 is PRHDT and CDR2 is FYEKMQ (reference sequence). The CDR3 totals 18 residues. Trimming took off 2 bases at V and 2 bases at J, with 22 bases between the two ends. A remark on this clone: Its matching antigen is unknown.

PCR employed 60 Vbeta and 13 Jbeta primers. Profiled with immunoSEQ multiplex PCR; TCRdb holds only in-frame clones, not every one. The table has 160,000 or so clones, roughly two thirds seen once. Sequenced input: PBMCs. The chain has TRBV13 and TRBJ2-7; TRBD2 is a possible D gene (6 bases). This receptor was obtained from a woman in her twenties or thirties in good health and CMV-seronegative. The CDR3 reads CASSLHVASGTETYEQYF. The CDR3 coding sequence is TGTGCCAGCAGCTTACATGTTGCTTCCGGGACTGAGACCTACGAGCAGTACTTC.